The 18 T cell receptor beta chains in this list originate from one sample, sequenced in a study of T-cell memory formation after mild COVID-19. In TCRdb, the 5' RACE reads were re-called with MiXCR into one record per CDR3 protein. The sample contains just over 400,000 distinct CDR3 sequences, 23% of which appear only once. Sequencing was done on a sample of PBMCs or a T cell subset sorted from them (not recorded which). The receptors were sampled from an adult woman who had mild COVID-19 (a few samples of this study predate the infection). Cell type and time point are not known.

The V call is TRBV7-9, the J call TRBJ1-5; 8 nucleotides align to TRBD1. V was clipped by 5 bases and J by 6 bases; unmatched bases: 6. Germline CDR1 is SEHNR and CDR2 is FQNEAQ (reference sequence). The CDR3 extends over 14 amino acids. The chain's CDR3 is CASSRQGAGQPQHF. DNA of the CDR3: TGTGCCAGCAGCCGCCAGGGGGCGGGTCAGCCCCAGCATTTT.

This clonotype was counted a few times. The chain recombines TRBV29-1 with TRBJ2-5, with D uncertain. The CDR3 consists of 11 residues. The V end was cut by 4 bases, the J end by 5 bases, with 8 bases between. From germline, CDR1 is SQVTM and CDR2 ANQGSEA. In DNA, the CDR3 is TGCAGCGTTGGAGTTGGGGAGACCCAGTACTTC. Its translation is CSVGVGETQYF.

The genes are TRBV20-1 and TRBJ2-3, with TRBD2 as a possible D gene (6 bases). CDR1 and CDR2 (germline): DFQATT, SNEGSKA (reference sequence). This CDR3 is built from 16 residues. V was trimmed by 5 bases and J by 3 bases, leaving 21 bases between them. The CDR3, as DNA: TGCAGTGCTCGCCAGGAGTTGGGACTCCATACAGATACGCAGTATTTT. As protein: CSARQELGLHTDTQYF.

The chain uses TRBV21-1 and TRBJ2-1. TRBV21-1 is termed a pseudogene. The CDR3 has 11 amino acids. CDR3 DNA: TGTGCCAGCAGCGCATACCTTGAGCAGTTCTTC. It is translated as CASSAYLEQFF.

This rearrangement joins TRBV7-6 to TRBJ2-5; maybe TRBD1 (5 bases). The length of the CDR3 is 16 residues. The germline V gene encodes CDR1 SGHVS and CDR2 FNYEAQ. The V and J ends lost 4 bases and 2 bases respectively, with 17 bases between them. CDR3 region: CASSSRIWGTQETQYF. The CDR3 DNA reads TGTGCCAGCAGCTCCCGGATCTGGGGCACACAAGAGACCCAGTACTTC.

This clonotype was observed a few times. The chain carries TRBV6-4 and TRBJ2-1; TRBD2 aligns across 11 bases. Per the germline V gene, CDR1 is MRHNA and CDR2 is SNTAGT. This CDR3 has 16 residues. V shed 0 bases and J 5 bases; nucleotides not matched to a gene: 3. The CDR3 sequence is CASSDSSGRVHNEQFF. CDR3 nucleotides: TGTGCCAGCAGTGACTCTAGCGGGAGGGTACACAATGAGCAGTTCTTC.

This clonotype has just one count. The chain combines TRBV5-1 with TRBJ1-4, with D unresolved. Trimming took off 1 base at V and 7 bases at J, with 11 bases between the two ends. The CDR3 runs to 14 residues. Germline CDR1 and CDR2: SGHRS and YFSETQ. CDR3 DNA sequence: TGCGCCAGCAGCTTGCCCTGGGCGGGTGAAAAACTGTTTTTT. Residues: CASSLPWAGEKLFF.

There are a few counts of this clonotype. The CDR3 coding sequence is TGTGCCAGCAGCCAAGGGACAGGGGGATACTCCTACGAGCAGTACTTC. Its translation is CASSQGTGGYSYEQYF. This chain uses TRBV4-2 with TRBJ2-7; 10 nucleotides line up with TRBD1. Unmatched junction bases numbered 3, after V lost 1 base and J lost 0 bases. Germline V gene sequence: CDR1 LGHNA, CDR2 YNFKEQ. CDR3 size: 16 residues.

This clonotype was seen a handful of times. The rearrangement joins TRBV7-2 to TRBJ2-3, with D hard to call. Germline loops: CDR1 SGHTA, CDR2 FQGNSA. V gave up 4 bases and J gave up 2 bases, with 22 bases separating them. This CDR3 has 18 amino acids. The CDR3 spells CASSSAVGRSYFTDTQYF. Written as DNA, the CDR3 is TGTGCCAGCAGCTCCGCGGTGGGTCGATCCTACTTCACAGATACGCAGTATTTT.

V and J are TRBV10-3 and TRBJ2-1, with TRBD1 matching 9 bases. This CDR3 region has 15 residues. CDR1 ENHRY and CDR2 SYGVKD come from the germline V gene. The ends lost 2 bases at V and 10 bases at J; junction bases unmatched: 9. The CDR3 protein is CAISESTGGEGEQFF. CDR3 DNA: TGTGCCATCAGTGAGAGCACAGGGGGCGAGGGGGAGCAGTTCTTC.

The V and J genes are TRBV6-4 and TRBJ2-3; 8 bases are shared with TRBD1. The germline V gene has CDR1 MRHNA and CDR2 SNTAGT. The CDR3 has 15 amino acids. The V gene end was trimmed by 6 bases and the J gene end by 0 bases; junction bases not matched to a gene: 5. CDR3 residues: CASREQGGSTDTQYF. The CDR3 DNA sequence: TGTGCCAGCAGGGAACAGGGGGGCAGCACAGATACGCAGTATTTT.

This clonotype has just a few counts. The V and J genes are TRBV25-1 and TRBJ1-1; D is uncertain. V lost 0 bases and J lost 0, with 11 bases in between. This CDR3 spans 16 amino acids. Per germline, CDR1 MGHDK and CDR2 SYGVNS. This CDR3 is CASSEYGLGMNTEAFF. CDR3 nucleotide sequence: TGTGCCAGCAGTGAATATGGGCTCGGTATGAACACTGAAGCTTTCTTT.

V usage is TRBV5-5 and J usage is TRBJ2-7, with 7 nucleotides matching TRBD1. Germline V gene lookup returns CDR1 SGHKS and CDR2 YYEKEE (reference sequence). The CDR3 extends over 14 amino acids. With V trimmed by 5 bases and J by 5 bases, 10 bases remained unmatched. CDR3: CASRRGGEGHEQYF. DNA for the CDR3: TGTGCCAGCAGGCGAGGGGGCGAGGGCCACGAGCAGTACTTC.

V usage is TRBV6-5 and J usage is TRBJ2-2, with D hard to call. Germline V gene sequence: CDR1 MNHEY, CDR2 SVGAGI. Trimming pared 7 bases from V and 0 bases from J, leaving 12 bases between. The CDR3 contains 15 residues. The CDR3 reads CASTQRIANTGELFF. The DNA for the CDR3 is TGTGCCAGCACCCAACGGATTGCGAACACCGGGGAGCTGTTTTTT.

This chain links TRBV7-2 with TRBJ2-1; TRBD2 agrees at 12 bases. Trimming cost V 1 base and J 3 bases; bases outside gene matches: 1. The CDR3 loop spans 16 amino acids. Germline V CDR1 and CDR2: SGHTA, FQGNSA. The CDR3 sequence is CASSLGTSGIYNEQFF. The CDR3 DNA follows: TGTGCCAGCAGCTTAGGGACTAGCGGGATCTACAATGAGCAGTTCTTC.

This clonotype was seen just once. V usage is TRBV24-1 and J usage is TRBJ1-2, with D perhaps matching TRBD1 (5 bases). Germline CDR1 and CDR2: KGHDR and SFDVKD. There are 15 residues in the CDR3. Trimming took off 4 bases at V and 3 bases at J, with 14 bases between the two ends. The DNA for the CDR3 is TGTGCCACCAGTGACCCCAGACGGGACCACTATGGCTACACCTTC. Residues: CATSDPRRDHYGYTF.

The J gene is TRBJ2-2, the V gene TRBV5-1, with a possible D match to TRBD2 (5 bases). There are 13 residues in the CDR3. Germline values: CDR1 SGHRS, CDR2 YFSETQ. The V end was cut by 7 bases, the J end by 1 base, with 8 bases between. DNA of the CDR3: TGCGCCAGCCGGGCGGGGAACACCGGGGAGCTGTTTTTT. Amino acid sequence: CASRAGNTGELFF.

This clonotype was detected a few times. V usage is TRBV7-8 and J usage is TRBJ2-1; TRBD2 aligns across 11 bases. This CDR3 has 16 residues. The trim removed 5 bases at V and 4 bases at J, leaving 7 bases unmatched. Germline loops: CDR1 SGHVS, CDR2 FQNEAQ. The CDR3 DNA follows: TGTGCCAGCAGCCGGGGGAGACTAGCGGGATACAATGAGCAGTTCTTC. It codes for CASSRGRLAGYNEQFF. The full variable domain, in which reference TRBV7-8 and TRBJ2-1 provide the parts outside the CDR3, is GAGVSQSPRYKVAKRGQDVALRCDPISGHVSLFWYQQALGQGPEFLTYFQNEAQLDKSGLPSDRFFAERPEGSVSTLKIQRTQQEDSAVYLCASSRGRLAGYNEQFFGPGTRLTVL.